Included here is one T cell receptor beta chain sequence, with context. The table came from immunoSEQ multiplex PCR; TCRdb's copy has only in-frame clones and leaves some out. The sample has about 130,000 clones; around nine tenths are singletons. The entry originates in a study of control samples from healthy donors and cancer patients. V lost 4 bases and J lost 4; bases outside the gene matches: 8. Germline-derived CDR1 and CDR2 are SGHKS and YYEKEE (reference sequence). This CDR3 contains 15 residues. Sequences were obtained from blood. This chain joins TRBV5-5 and TRBJ2-5, with 9 bases fitting TRBD2. The sequence was obtained from a man aged 40-49 years in good health. Written as DNA, the CDR3 is TGTGCCAGCAGCCCCGGACTAGCGCGGGTAGAGACCCAGTACTTC. Its translation is CASSPGLARVETQYF.